The TCR beta chain described here comes from a study of beta chain features in type 1 diabetes. General observations from the study: An over-representation of cells with high TCR expression could result from cDNA sequencing. Among type 1 diabetes patients, VDJ junctions had fewer insertions and more deletions. Shortening of TCRB CDR3s, moderate but significant, appeared in all four CD4+ subsets of Type 1 diabetes patients. It was among patients, rather than healthy donors, that naive, central memory and Treg TCRB repertoires appeared more similar.

A word on this clone: Its matching antigen is unknown.

It was via CD45RO/CCR7/CD25/CD127/CD95/CD27 that CD4+ naive, central memory, regulatory and stem cell-like memory cells were sorted. TCRB transcripts that were expressed got sequenced, as all of the isolated RNA had been reverse transcribed. TCRdb's copy holds only in-frame clones and misses some; the assay was immunoSEQ multiplex PCR. The sample lists approximately 240,000 clones; roughly 17% were seen once. Sequenced: naive CD4+ T cells from blood. This clonotype was obtained from a man between 25 and 39 years old with type 1 diabetes.

CDR3 sequence (DNA): TGTGCCTGGAGTGCAAGCCCGGGACAGGCGAACACTGAAGCTTTCTTT. Amino acids: CAWSASPGQANTEAFF. The chain uses TRBV30 and TRBJ1-1, with 8 nucleotides matching TRBD1. Germline CDR1 and CDR2: GTSNPN and SVGIG (reference sequence). The CDR3 totals 16 residues. Germline trimming cut 1 base from V and 1 base from J; bases unmatched to any gene: 8.